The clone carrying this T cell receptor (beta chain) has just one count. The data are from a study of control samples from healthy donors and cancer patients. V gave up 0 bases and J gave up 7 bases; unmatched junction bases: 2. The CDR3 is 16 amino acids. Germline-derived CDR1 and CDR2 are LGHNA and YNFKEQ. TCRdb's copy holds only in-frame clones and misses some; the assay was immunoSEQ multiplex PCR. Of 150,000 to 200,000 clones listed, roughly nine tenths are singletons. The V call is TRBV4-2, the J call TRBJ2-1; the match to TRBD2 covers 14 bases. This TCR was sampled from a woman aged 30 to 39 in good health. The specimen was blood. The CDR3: CASSQDWTSGGNEQFF. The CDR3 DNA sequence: TGTGCCAGCAGCCAAGACTGGACTAGCGGGGGGAATGAGCAGTTCTTC.